Listed here is a single T cell receptor (beta chain). The antigen is unknown. This record comes from a study of cytomegalovirus exposure and HLA in healthy donors. Study-wide points: Diagnosis of cytomegalovirus status made by the classifier reportedly showed high specificity and sensitivity. From TCR beta sequences, most subjects' HLA-A and HLA-B alleles were reportedly predicted accurately. Earlier analysis yielded a pattern in which most TCR beta V segments were productive about 87% or about 30% of the time. Only CMV serostatus was available as immune exposure information.

With 60 Vbeta and 13 Jbeta primers, the PCR was carried out. Assay: immunoSEQ multiplex PCR; the TCRdb copy retains only in-frame clones and omits some. This sample has 150,000 to 160,000 clones; about 85% occur once, and the top ten carry about 2.4%. The length of the CDR3 is 15 residues. CDR1 is ENHRY, CDR2 SYGVKD, per germline. V gave up 7 bases and J gave up 4 bases; unmatched junction bases: 7. The chain joins TRBV10-3 to TRBJ2-7; TRBD2 matches at 13 bases. This receptor was taken from a woman under 30 in good health and CMV-seronegative. The sequenced sample consisted of PBMCs. The CDR3 sequence is CAITQGLAGSYEQYF. The DNA for the CDR3 is TGTGCCATCACCCAGGGACTAGCGGGGTCTTACGAGCAGTACTTC.